One and the same sample provided the 23 T cell receptor beta chains below, sequenced in a study of OX40 agonist ivuxolimab in advanced cancers. Libraries were built with the immunoSEQ multiplex PCR assay. TCRdb holds this immuneACCESS table with in-frame rearrangements only. Some clones are missing; in checked studies, unresolved V genes explain under half, and the rest has no known cause. The sample records about 42,000 clones, approximately 86% of which are singletons. The ten top clones hold 20% to 25% of the sample. The source was CD4+ or CD8+ T cells sorted from blood, collected in a trial of the OX40 agonist ivuxolimab. These receptor sequences come from an adult with an advanced solid tumor such as melanoma, head and neck, liver or kidney cancer.

The V call is TRBV5-1, the J call TRBJ1-4; D uncertain. Per the germline V gene, CDR1 is SGHRS and CDR2 is YFSETQ. Between the trimmed V and J ends, which lost 0 bases and 6 bases, there was a span of 12 bases. There are 15 residues in the CDR3. This CDR3 is CASSLAKGEYEKLFF. CDR3 DNA: TGCGCCAGCAGCTTGGCCAAGGGAGAATATGAAAAACTGTTTTTT.

The V and J genes are TRBV5-1 and TRBJ2-4; D unresolved. V shed 0 bases and J shed 13 bases, with 14 bases lying between them. The CDR3 consists of 13 residues. The germline CDR1 and CDR2 sequences are SGHRS and YFSETQ. The CDR3 sequence is CASSLVVIGPQYF. Written as DNA, the CDR3 is TGCGCCAGCAGCTTGGTTGTGATTGGGCCGCAGTACTTC.

By share of the sample, this clone is medium-sized. The chain links TRBV7-9 to TRBJ1-5; 7 bases match TRBD1. Germline-derived CDR1 and CDR2 are SEHNR and FQNEAQ (reference sequence). The CDR3 runs to 14 residues. The J segment lost 3 bases and the V segment lost 5 bases, leaving 4 bases of the junction unmatched. The CDR3 DNA is TGTGCCAGCAGCCCGGGACAGTTCAATCAGCCCCAGCATTTT. It yields the protein CASSPGQFNQPQHF.

This chain links TRBV2 with TRBJ1-2, with a weak D call TRBD1 (5 bases). This CDR3 is 14 amino acids long. Germline CDR1 reads SNHLY; CDR2 reads FYNNEI. The V and J ends lost 5 bases and 4 bases respectively, with 14 bases between them. CDR3 bases: TGTGCCAGCAGTCCGGACACCGAATTCTATGGCTACACCTTC. Translated, it gives CASSPDTEFYGYTF.

The rearrangement uses TRBV4-1 and TRBJ2-7, with D possibly matching TRBD1 (5 bases). The CDR3 spans 13 residues. Germline CDR1 reads MGHRA; CDR2 reads YSYEKL. Trimming removed 2 bases from V and 2 bases from J, with 7 bases in between. Here the CDR3 reads CASSQQTAYEQYF. The CDR3 DNA follows: TGCGCCAGCAGCCAACAGACAGCCTACGAGCAGTACTTC.

This clone occurred once. The chain employs TRBV5-6 and TRBJ2-7; 8 bases fit TRBD1. The V gene's germline CDR1 is SGHDT and CDR2 YYEEEE. The CDR3 sequence is 13 residues long. Losses at the gene ends were 4 bases for V and 4 bases for J; bases not matched to a gene: 4. CDR3 residues: CASSRTGPYEQYV. The DNA for the CDR3 is TGTGCCAGCAGCCGGACAGGGCCGTACGAGCAGTACGTC.

The chain recombines TRBV10-3 with TRBJ2-1; D may be TRBD1 (6 bases). Between the trimmed V and J ends, which lost 2 bases and 2 bases, there was a span of 13 bases. Germline values: CDR1 ENHRY, CDR2 SYGVKD. CDR3 length: 16 residues. The CDR3: CAISEAAAGAYNEQFF. The CDR3 bases are TGTGCCATCAGTGAGGCGGCGGCAGGGGCCTACAATGAGCAGTTCTTC.

The chain is built from TRBV27 and TRBJ2-3, with unresolved D. Trimming took 7 bases from V and 4 from J, leaving 12 bases between them. CDR3 size: 13 residues. CDR1 and CDR2 from the germline V gene are MNHEY and SMNVEV (reference sequence). CDR3 nucleotides: TGTGCCAGCACCCCTTTCCCCCCAGATACGCAGTATTTT. Protein: CASTPFPPDTQYF.

The chain employs TRBV7-2 and TRBJ1-1, with unresolved D. Germline V gene data show CDR1 as SGHTA and CDR2 as FQGNSA. Trimming removed 2 bases from V and 1 base from J, with 8 bases in between. The CDR3 runs to 14 residues. CDR3 DNA sequence: TGTGCCAGCAGCTTATTGGGAACGAACACTGAAGCTTTCTTT. Residues: CASSLLGTNTEAFF.

The rearrangement links TRBV11-1 to TRBJ2-7, with TRBD1 matching 7 bases. This CDR3 comprises 15 residues. The trim removed 1 base at V and 7 bases at J, leaving 10 bases unmatched. Germline values: CDR1 SGHAT, CDR2 FQDESV (reference sequence). Written as DNA, the CDR3 is TGTGCCAGCAGCTTAGTCGACAGGGTAGGAGAGGAGCAGTACTTC. Translating it yields CASSLVDRVGEEQYF.

The V gene is TRBV30, the J gene TRBJ2-1; the D gene is possibly TRBD1 (6 bases). Germline-derived CDR1 and CDR2 are GTSNPN and SVGIG (reference sequence). Trimming left V 2 bases short and J 1 base short, with 9 bases between. This CDR3 contains 14 residues. CDR3 bases: TGTGCCTGGAGTTTTAGGGGGTCCTACAATGAGCAGTTCTTC. Encoded protein: CAWSFRGSYNEQFF.

The chain couples TRBV19 to TRBJ1-1; D is ambiguous. Germline V gene data show CDR1 as LNHDA and CDR2 as SQIVND (reference sequence). V was shortened by 6 bases and J by 10 bases, with 15 bases between the two germline ends. The CDR3 length is 12 residues. Here the CDR3 DNA reads TGTGCCAGTAGGGGGAGTGAGGTTGGAGCTTTCTTT. As protein: CASRGSEVGAFF.

The rearrangement uses TRBV5-6 and TRBJ2-7; TRBD1 matches 8 bases. The CDR3 sequence is 14 residues long. V gave up 2 bases and J gave up 7 bases; unmatched junction bases: 8. In germline, CDR1 is SGHDT, CDR2 YYEEEE. The CDR3 nucleotides read TGTGCCAGCAGCTTTGTCCCAGGGGGCGAAGAGCAGTACGTC. Amino acids: CASSFVPGGEEQYV.

The chain joins TRBV30 to TRBJ1-2, with unresolved D. Germline CDR1 and CDR2: GTSNPN and SVGIG (reference sequence). The CDR3 has 14 residues. The V end lost 7 bases, the J end lost 0 bases, and 15 bases lay between the germline ends. The CDR3 spells CAYFPGPANYGYTF. The CDR3 coding sequence is TGTGCCTATTTCCCCGGACCAGCTAACTATGGCTACACCTTC. Full variable domain (remainder filled in from reference TRBV30 and TRBJ1-2): SQTIHQWPATLVQPVGSPLSLECTVEGTSNPNLYWYRQAAGRGLQLLFYSVGIGQISSEVPQNLSASRPQDRQFILSSKKLLLSDSGFYLCAYFPGPANYGYTFGSGTRLTVV.

This clone has only one observation. The CDR3 DNA is TGTGCCAGCAGCTTGGCGCTACAGGGCGATGAGCAGTTCTTC. This encodes CASSLALQGDEQFF. The genes are TRBV7-6 and TRBJ2-1; perhaps TRBD1 as D (6 bases). V was shortened by 3 bases and J by 8 bases, with 14 bases between the two germline ends. Germline V CDR1 and CDR2: SGHVS, FNYEAQ. The CDR3 runs to 14 residues.

This sequence joins TRBV5-1 and TRBJ2-5, with 11 bases matching TRBD1. After removal of 0 bases from V and 4 bases from J, the junction contained 14 bases not matched to a gene. In germline, CDR1 is SGHRS, CDR2 YFSETQ. This CDR3 region has 19 residues. DNA for the CDR3: TGCGCCAGCAGCTTGGATCCTCTTATGGGACAGGGGGTTCGAGAGACCCAGTACTTC. This encodes CASSLDPLMGQGVRETQYF. Full variable domain (rest looked up from reference TRBV5-1 and TRBJ2-5): KAGVTQTPRYLIKTRGQQVTLSCSPISGHRSVSWYQQTPGQGLQFLFEYFSETQRNKGNFPGRFSGRQFSNSRSEMNVSTLELGDSALYLCASSLDPLMGQGVRETQYFGPGTRLLVL.

The rearrangement joins TRBV7-9 to TRBJ2-7; tentatively, D is TRBD2 (6 bases). Germline V gene sequence: CDR1 SEHNR, CDR2 FQNEAQ (reference sequence). The CDR3 covers 15 residues. Trimming left V 5 bases short and J 3 bases short, with 17 bases between. CDR3 DNA: TGTGCCAGCAGCCCCGATAGCGGAGGCGACTACGAGCAGTACTTC. Amino acids: CASSPDSGGDYEQYF.

Notes on this clone: The junction and the germline gene differ at one end; a read error may be behind it. This chain links TRBV7-2 with TRBJ1-2; D perhaps matches TRBD1 (5 bases). Germline V gene sequence: CDR1 SGHTA, CDR2 FQGNSA. The CDR3 has 16 residues. The CDR3 is CASSLDPTGANYGYTF. In nucleotides, the CDR3 is TGTGCCAGCAGTTTAGACCCTACAGGAGCTAACTATGGCTACACCTTC.

The chain has TRBV6-5 and TRBJ2-2; D is possibly TRBD1 or TRBD2 (5 bases each). Trimming cost V 7 bases and J 3 bases, with 15 bases left between them. The V gene's germline CDR1 is MNHEY and CDR2 SVGAGI. The CDR3 spans 15 residues. The CDR3 protein is CASKVGEMDTGELFF. CDR3 sequence (DNA): TGTGCCAGCAAGGTGGGGGAGATGGACACCGGGGAGCTGTTTTTT.

V is TRBV28 and J is TRBJ2-2; possibly TRBD2 for D (6 bases). V was pared by 6 bases and J by 6 bases, with 11 bases between. Germline assignment: CDR1 MDHEN and CDR2 SYDVKM. The CDR3 is 13 residues long. CDR3 nucleotide sequence: TGTGCCAGCAGCTTGACGGGGGCCGGGGAGCTGTTTTTT. This encodes CASSLTGAGELFF.

The rearrangement uses TRBV6-5 and TRBJ1-1; D is undetermined. V lost 4 bases and J lost 4, with 10 bases in between. CDR3 length equals 13 residues. The germline V gene encodes CDR1 MNHEY and CDR2 SVGAGI. The CDR3 loop reads CASSFPGVTEAFF. CDR3 coding DNA: TGTGCCAGCAGTTTCCCGGGAGTCACTGAAGCTTTCTTT.

V gene TRBV11-2 combines with J gene TRBJ2-5; the match to TRBD1 covers 8 bases. Germline V gene data show CDR1 as SGHAT and CDR2 as FQNNGV. The CDR3 has 15 residues. V lost 5 bases, J lost 3 bases, and 8 bases stayed unmatched. DNA of the CDR3: TGTGCCAGCAGCCGGGCTTCACAGGGGGAAGAGACCCAGTACTTC. This sequence encodes CASSRASQGEETQYF.

This clone showed up just a few times. V usage is TRBV5-1 and J usage is TRBJ1-5; 8 nucleotides match TRBD1. Germline lookup yields CDR1 SGHRS and CDR2 YFSETQ. There are 14 residues in the CDR3. V dropped 2 bases and J dropped 5; count of bases not matched to a gene: 3. CDR3 nucleotide sequence: TGCGCCAGCAGCTTAGGACAGGGCGATCAGCCCCAGCATTTT. Protein: CASSLGQGDQPQHF.